This TCR beta chain appears in the sequencing data of a study of radiotherapy plus CTLA-4 blockade in lung cancer. Study-level results: Tumor-derived TCR clones expanded in blood after radiotherapy plus ipilimumab.

Regarding this clone: What it binds is not known.

Only in-frame clones appear in the TCRdb table, and some are missing; sequencing was by immunoSEQ multiplex PCR. In the table there are around 100,000 clones, over 65% of which are singletons. The TCR was taken from a human donor with non-small cell lung cancer that progressed on radiotherapy plus ipilimumab. Some clones in this sample may be carry-over from other donors' samples. The input for sequencing was peripheral blood, taken from a patient treated with radiotherapy plus ipilimumab.

CDR3 bases: TGTGCCAGTCGCTCCTGGCTAGCGGGCCAAGAGACCCAGTACTTC. Translated, it gives CASRSWLAGQETQYF. The chain carries TRBV19 and TRBJ2-5; 8 bases agree with TRBD2. The trim removed 8 bases at V and 1 base at J, leaving 9 bases unmatched. In germline, CDR1 is LNHDA, CDR2 SQIVND (reference sequence). This CDR3 region has 15 residues.